Below are 2 T cell receptor beta chains sequenced from a single sample in a study of T cell changes during pregnancy in multiple sclerosis (dated by TCRdb to about 2019). Library preparation used the immunoSEQ multiplex PCR assay. TCRdb carries this immuneACCESS record with in-frame sequences only. Its versions omit some clonotypes, under half of them owing to an unresolved V gene in the studies checked, with the rest unexplained. This sample comprises some 120,000 clones, around 95% of them detected only once. The ten biggest clones cover less than 0.55% of the sample. The sample was peripheral blood, taken after pregnancy. The receptors originated from a female donor with multiple sclerosis, enrolled in a pregnancy study.

V is TRBV7-9 and J is TRBJ1-1; D perhaps matches TRBD1 (5 bases). Trimming stripped 0 bases from V and 0 bases from J, with 14 bases between. CDR3 size: 17 residues. CDR1 and CDR2 (germline): SEHNR, FQNEAQ (reference sequence). Written as DNA, the CDR3 is TGTGCCAGCAGCTTAGCCCCGGGGGTTCAGGTGAACACTGAAGCTTTCTTT. This sequence encodes CASSLAPGVQVNTEAFF.

This rearrangement joins TRBV11-2 to TRBJ2-7; 8 positions match TRBD1. The CDR3 covers 15 residues. V shed 5 bases and J 0 bases; nucleotides not matched to a gene: 6. From germline, CDR1 is SGHAT and CDR2 FQNNGV. The CDR3 sequence: CASSQGQASSYEQYF. For the CDR3, the DNA is TGTGCCAGCAGCCAGGGACAGGCGAGCTCCTACGAGCAGTACTTC.